The rows below give T cell receptor beta chains drawn from one sample of a study of PD-1 blockade in classical Hodgkin lymphoma. The repertoire was sequenced with immunoSEQ multiplex PCR; TCRdb's copy has only in-frame clones and lacks some. The sample consists of 17,000 or so clones, around four fifths of them appearing once. The sample consisted of peripheral blood mononuclear cells (PBMCs). Receptor source: a human donor with classical Hodgkin lymphoma. The CDR3 runs from the conserved cysteine through the conserved F or W. A D gene is named only where the DNA matches it firmly. Not all rows give a size; the values are once, few, many and, for expanded clones, a class.

j_call | v_call | d_call | clone_size | cdr3_nt | cdr3_aa
TRBJ1-3 | TRBV19 | TRBD1 | few | TGTGCCAGTAGTGGCGGACAGGGTGCTCTCTCTGGAAACACCATATATTTT | CASSGGQGALSGNTIYF
TRBJ2-2 | TRBV6-4 | - | - | TGTGCCAGCAGTGACTCTAGTACCGGGGAGCTGTTTTTT | CASSDSSTGELFF
TRBJ2-4 | TRBV5-1 | - | - | TGCGCCAGCAGCTTGGACGGAAACATTCAGTACTTC | CASSLDGNIQYF
TRBJ1-2 | TRBV19 | TRBD1 | - | TGTGCCAGTAGCCCCCGACAGGGTCGGAACTATGGCTACACCTTC | CASSPRQGRNYGYTF
TRBJ1-4 | TRBV7-9 | - | - | TGTGCCAGCAGCTTAGCCCCAACTAATGAAAAACTGTTTTTT | CASSLAPTNEKLFF
TRBJ2-4 | TRBV7-3 | - | - | TGTGCCAGCAGCTTAACGTCGGCAGACCAAAACATTCAGTACTTC | CASSLTSADQNIQYF
TRBJ2-1 | TRBV5-1 | - | - | TGCGCCAGCAGCTTGGCCGGAGGGGATAGGCAGTTCTTC | CASSLAGGDRQFF
TRBJ2-2 | TRBV29-1 | TRBD1 | - | TGCAGCGTTGGCCTACTCCCCGGGACAGTTACCGGGGAGCTGTTTTTT | CSVGLLPGTVTGELFF
TRBJ1-2 | TRBV6-9 | TRBD1 | - | TGTGCCAGCAGTTACCGGGGACAGACGTATGGCTACACCTTC | CASSYRGQTYGYTF
TRBJ1-1 | TRBV18 | - | once | TGTGCCAGCTCGTCAGGGGTTAGCACTGAAGCTTTCTTT | CASSSGVSTEAFF
TRBJ2-6 | TRBV28 | - | - | TGTGCCAGCAGTTTTGGAGATCCCGGGGCCAACGTCCTGACTTTC | CASSFGDPGANVLTF
TRBJ2-5 | TRBV7-9 | - | - | TGTGCCAGCAGCTTAGGTGACAGTCCTGGAGAGACCCAGTACTTC | CASSLGDSPGETQYF
TRBJ1-3 | TRBV19 | TRBD1 | - | TGTGCCAGTGAGAACGACAGGGCTGGAAACACCATATATTTT | CASENDRAGNTIYF
TRBJ2-7 | TRBV5-4 | - | - | TGTGCCAGCAGCTTAGGACAAATTCCCTACGAGCAGTACTTC | CASSLGQIPYEQYF
TRBJ2-3 | TRBV10-3 | TRBD1 | - | TGTGCCATCAGCGGACAGGAGAGCACAGATACGCAGTATTTT | CAISGQESTDTQYF
TRBJ1-3 | TRBV4-1 | TRBD1 | - | TGCGCCAGCAGCCAAGATCCGGGACAGGGGGCTAACTCTGGAAACACCATATATTTT | CASSQDPGQGANSGNTIYF
TRBJ2-5 | TRBV5-1 | TRBD1 | - | TGCGCCAGCAGCCCTGGGGGGACAGGGCACGAGACCCAGTACTTC | CASSPGGTGHETQYF
TRBJ2-3 | TRBV28 | TRBD2 | - | TGTGCCAGCAGCCCGTCGAACGGGAGGGTCACAGATACGCAGTATTTT | CASSPSNGRVTDTQYF
TRBJ2-7 | TRBV28 | TRBD1 | - | TGTGCCAGCTCAGGAACTCGAGGCGGGACAGGGTACTACGAGCAGTACTTC | CASSGTRGGTGYYEQYF
TRBJ2-5 | TRBV15 | - | - | TGTGCCACCAGCAGAGATTCGGGGGTCGAGACCCAGTACTTC | CATSRDSGVETQYF
TRBJ1-1 | TRBV7-9 | - | - | TGTGCCAGCTCTCTTATGGGTTGGGAAGCTTTCTTT | CASSLMGWEAFF
TRBJ2-1 | TRBV19 | TRBD2 | - | TGTGCCAGTACCTCGGGGGGGATATACAATGAGCAGTTCTTC | CASTSGGIYNEQFF
TRBJ1-4 | TRBV27 | - | - | TGTGCCAGCAGTTTGGCAGGGAGAGGTGAAAAACTGTTTTTT | CASSLAGRGEKLFF
TRBJ1-1 | TRBV7-9 | TRBD1 | large | TGTGCCAGCCGGACAGGTCGAGGCTTGAACACTGAAGCTTTCTTT | CASRTGRGLNTEAFF
TRBJ2-1 | TRBV2 | - | - | TGTGCCAGCAGTCTACTAGTAAGCTCCTACAATGAGCAGTTCTTC | CASSLLVSSYNEQFF
TRBJ1-2 | TRBV5-1 | TRBD1 | - | TGCGCCAGCAGCCCCAAGACAGGGGATGGCTACACCTTC | CASSPKTGDGYTF
TRBJ1-1 | TRBV4-2 | TRBD1 | few | TGTGCCAGCAGCCAAGGACAGGGATTCGACACTGAAGCTTTCTTT | CASSQGQGFDTEAFF
TRBJ1-1 | TRBV6-1 | TRBD1 | - | TGTGCCAGCAGTGAAGCTGACGGACAGGGGAACACTGAAGCTTTCTTT | CASSEADGQGNTEAFF
TRBJ2-7 | TRBV4-2 | TRBD2 | - | TGTGCCAGCAGCCAAGAGCTAGCGGGAGGGCCGGCTTTCAACGAGCAGTACTTC | CASSQELAGGPAFNEQYF
TRBJ2-1 | TRBV7-8 | - | - | TGTGCCAGCAGCCTTCGGGAGATCCCCTACAATGAGCAGTTCTTC | CASSLREIPYNEQFF
TRBJ2-7 | TRBV2 | - | - | TGTGCCAGCAGTGGGTCGCGCGGGCTGTACTTC | CASSGSRGLYF
TRBJ2-4 | TRBV11-2 | TRBD1 | - | TGTGCCAGCAGTCCCACCCAACAGGGGTCTAAAAACATTCAGTACTTC | CASSPTQQGSKNIQYF
TRBJ2-1 | TRBV4-1 | - | - | TGCGCCAGCAGCCAAGATCAAGGGGGAGCCTACAATGAGCAGTTCTTC | CASSQDQGGAYNEQFF
TRBJ1-1 | TRBV10-1 | TRBD1 | - | TGCGCCAGCAGTGAGAGCCGGACAGGAATAAACACTGAAGCTTTCTTT | CASSESRTGINTEAFF
TRBJ1-1 | TRBV6-5 | TRBD1 | - | TGTGCCAGCAGTTCTCCGGGACAGGTCGAAGCTTTCTTT | CASSSPGQVEAFF
TRBJ2-2 | TRBV28 | - | - | TGTGCCAGCTCACGAGGCGGGGAAGGCGGGGAGCTGTTTTTT | CASSRGGEGGELFF
TRBJ2-7 | TRBV18 | TRBD2 | once | TGTGCCAGCTCTCTATCCGGGAGGGCCGACTACGAGCAGTACTTC | CASSLSGRADYEQYF
TRBJ2-6 | TRBV19 | TRBD1 | - | TGTGCCAGTAGTAATAGGGACAGGAGGATTACTGGGGCCAACGTCCTGACTTTC | CASSNRDRRITGANVLTF
TRBJ2-2 | TRBV9 | - | few | TGTGCCAGCAGCGTGGACTACGGGGAGCTGTTTTTT | CASSVDYGELFF
TRBJ2-7 | TRBV7-9 | - | - | TGTGCCAGCAGCCTATCTAAAATAAAAGGGCAGCAGTACTTC | CASSLSKIKGQQYF
TRBJ2-1 | TRBV12-5 | TRBD2 | - | TGTGCTAGTGGGATTTCAGCGGGAGGAGGGCCGAGTAATGAGCAGTTCTTC | CASGISAGGGPSNEQFF
TRBJ2-1 | TRBV19 | - | - | TGTGCCAGTAGTATAGCCCTTAGCGGAACTTACAATGAGCAGTTCTTC | CASSIALSGTYNEQFF
TRBJ2-1 | TRBV25-1 | - | - | TGTGCCAGCAGTATCCCCGGCGGTACTGAGCAGTTCTTC | CASSIPGGTEQFF
TRBJ1-1 | TRBV18 | - | once | TGTGCCAGCTCACCGGCTGGGGGAATGAACACTGAAGCTTTCTTT | CASSPAGGMNTEAFF
TRBJ2-5 | TRBV7-9 | - | - | TGTGCCAGCAGCTCCCCTCGGGCCACGCTAGAGGAGACCCAGTACTTC | CASSSPRATLEETQYF
TRBJ1-1 | TRBV14 | - | - | TGTGCCAGCAGCCAAGATCTTTTGTCCATCACTGAAGCTTTCTTT | CASSQDLLSITEAFF
TRBJ1-5 | TRBV10-3 | - | few | TGTGCCATCAGTGAGTCTTTCCAGCCCCAGCATTTT | CAISESFQPQHF
TRBJ2-1 | TRBV7-9 | TRBD2 | few | TGTGCCAGCAACCCGGGACTAGCGAACAATGAGCAGTTCTTC | CASNPGLANNEQFF
TRBJ2-3 | TRBV2 | - | - | TGTGCCAGCAGTGAACCCGGCACTAGCACAGATACGCAGTATTTT | CASSEPGTSTDTQYF
TRBJ2-2 | TRBV5-6 | - | - | TGTGCCAGCAGCTTGGCCTTATCCCACACCGGGGAGCTGTTTTTT | CASSLALSHTGELFF
TRBJ2-3 | TRBV6-1 | - | - | TGTGCCAGCAGTGTCTCCCTATCCACAGATACGCAGTATTTT | CASSVSLSTDTQYF
TRBJ2-4 | TRBV5-1 | TRBD1 | - | TGCGCCAGCAGCTTACTACAGGGGGCTTCAGGAAACATTCAGTACTTC | CASSLLQGASGNIQYF
TRBJ1-2 | TRBV4-2 | TRBD1 | - | TGTGCCAGCAGCCAAGGCCAGGGACAGAGGTATGGCTACACCTTC | CASSQGQGQRYGYTF
TRBJ2-6 | TRBV22-1 | - | once | TGTCCTGGGAGGGGGTCCCGAAAGCGAACAAAGGCGGGCCAACGTCCTGATTTC | CPGRGSRKRTKAGQRPDF